These 2 T cell receptor beta chains came from one sample sequenced in a study of blood T cell repertoires in COVID-19. The protocol was immunoSEQ multiplex PCR, while the TCRdb copy is restricted to in-frame clones and leaves out a portion. The table shows about 64,000 clones, with about 88% occurring only once. Sample: peripheral blood. These receptors originate from an older woman with COVID-19, enrolled during active disease.

The rearrangement uses TRBV9 and TRBJ1-4, with D possibly matching TRBD1 (6 bases). The length of the CDR3 is 15 residues. Germline lookup yields CDR1 SGDLS and CDR2 YYNGEE. V lost 4 bases to trimming and J lost 3 bases, with 13 bases between them. The CDR3 nucleotides read TGTGCCAGCAGCCCAGGACAGTTAGCTAATGAAAAACTGTTTTTT. Translating gives CASSPGQLANEKLFF.

This sequence joins TRBV7-9 and TRBJ2-3, with D perhaps matching TRBD2 (5 bases). V was trimmed by 0 bases and J by 4 bases, leaving 5 bases between them. This CDR3 region has 13 residues. From germline, CDR1 is SEHNR and CDR2 FQNEAQ (reference sequence). DNA for the CDR3: TGTGCCAGCAGCTTAGCGGGAGCAGATACGCAGTATTTT. Its protein is CASSLAGADTQYF.